This is a list of T cell receptor beta chains from one sample in a study of T cells in Graves' hyperthyroidism and ophthalmopathy. TCRdb reprocessed the multiplex PCR reads via MiXCR and lists one record per CDR3 protein. Counted here are hundreds of thousands of distinct CDR3 sequences, around 15% occurring once; the ten biggest clones make up roughly 10%. Sequencing was performed on blood. Receptors were obtained from a woman under 30 with Graves' hyperthyroidism. Both conserved end residues are part of each CDR3. D genes are given only for firm matches. The size of a clone is reported for some rows only, either as once, few or many, or as a class for expanded clones.

clone size	V gene	J gene	D gene	CDR3 protein	CDR3 DNA
few	TRBV29-1	TRBJ1-2	TRBD1	CSVVRFGQGAADYGYTF	TGCAGCGTTGTTAGGTTCGGACAGGGGGCTGCGGACTATGGCTACACCTTC
.	TRBV20-1	TRBJ1-1	.	CSARDGGQPVNTEAFF	TGCAGTGCTAGAGATGGCGGACAGCCCGTGAACACTGAAGCTTTCTTT
few	TRBV27	TRBJ2-7	.	CASRRGGPSYEQYF	TGTGCCAGCCGACGAGGAGGGCCATCCTACGAGCAGTACTTC
.	TRBV2	TRBJ2-1	.	CASSPPGAGYINEQFF	TGTGCCAGCAGCCCCCCGGGGGCGGGATATATCAATGAGCAGTTCTTC
few	TRBV9	TRBJ2-2	TRBD2	CASSPRGGDGELFF	TGTGCCAGCAGCCCCCGGGGGGGGGACGGGGAGCTGTTTTTT
many	TRBV28	TRBJ1-4	.	CASSILYGGQTNEKLFF	TGTGCCAGCAGTATACTCTATGGGGGCCAAACTAATGAAAAACTGTTTTTT
few	TRBV6-1	TRBJ2-1	TRBD2	CASSLLSSGRVDEQFF	TGTGCCAGCAGCCTCTTGTCTAGCGGGAGGGTCGATGAGCAGTTCTTC
many	TRBV2	TRBJ2-1	.	CASTPPYNEQFF	TGTGCCAGCACTCCCCCCTACAATGAGCAGTTCTTC
few	TRBV7-2	TRBJ2-7	.	CASSLEGGAYYEQYF	TGTGCCAGCAGCTTGGAAGGGGGGGCCTACTACGAGCAGTACTTC
few	TRBV29-1	TRBJ1-2	.	CSVHSSDNYGYTF	TGCAGCGTTCACAGCTCAGATAACTATGGCTACACCTTC
few	TRBV19	TRBJ2-1	TRBD2	CASSGGLVWNEQFF	TGTGCCAGTAGCGGAGGACTAGTCTGGAATGAGCAGTTCTTC